This T cell receptor beta chain was recorded in a study of cytomegalovirus exposure and HLA in healthy donors. Whole-study context: The platform used for the 100 to 150 validation repertoires matched that of the 500 to 850 first-cohort repertoires, a later analysis reported. Findings of the study overall: It was confirmed in vitro that a few of the CMV-associated chains were specific for CMV antigens. Both high specificity and high sensitivity reportedly marked the classifier's diagnosis of cytomegalovirus status. TCR beta chains numbering more than 150 were designated cytomegalovirus-associated.

CDR3 size: 15 residues. CDR1 MNHNY and CDR2 SVGAGI come from the germline V gene (reference sequence). V lost 6 bases to trimming and J lost 8 bases; unmatched junction nucleotides: 9. This clone was seen more than once but under ten times. What it recognizes is unknown. The table came from immunoSEQ multiplex PCR; TCRdb's copy has only in-frame clones and leaves some out. The sample consists of approximately 60,000 clones, approximately 90% of them appearing once. Sample: PBMCs. This chain links TRBV6-6 with TRBJ1-4; 10 bases match TRBD1. The origin of this receptor is a man aged 18 to 35 in good health and CMV-seronegative. CDR3 in amino acids: CASREPGQGKEKLFF. The CDR3 bases are TGTGCCAGCAGGGAACCGGGACAGGGGAAGGAAAAACTGTTTTTT.